Following are 22 T cell receptor beta chains from one sample sequenced in a study of regulatory T cells in long-lasting Graves disease. Regarding time point: newly diagnosed GD, antithyroid drugs for less than 3 months. Extracted RNA from PBMCs served as the source of the TCR library. Through Arm-PCR of CDR3 regions and iRepertoire HTBI primers, TCR beta libraries were built. One entry per CDR3 protein results from TCRdb running MiXCR on the multiplex PCR reads. The sample shows about 220,000 distinct CDR3 sequences, 15% to 20% of them seen only once. These data were also filed under a second study, of T cells in Graves' hyperthyroidism and ophthalmopathy.

Sequencing was performed on peripheral blood mononuclear cells (PBMCs), taken at new diagnosis, from a patient treated with antithyroid drugs. All receptors derive from a woman in her 30s with Graves disease.

The chain carries TRBV11-2 and TRBJ2-3, with 9 bases matching TRBD2. The J segment lost 4 bases and the V segment lost 4 bases, leaving 9 bases of the junction unmatched. The CDR3 extends over 16 amino acids. Germline V CDR1 and CDR2: SGHAT, FQNNGV. CDR3 loop: CASSSIAGAPPDTQYF. In nucleotides, the CDR3 is TGTGCCAGCAGCTCAATAGCGGGAGCCCCCCCAGATACGCAGTATTTT. Full variable domain (remainder filled in from reference TRBV11-2 and TRBJ2-3): EAGVAQSPRYKIIEKRQSVAFWCNPISGHATLYWYQQILGQGPKLLIQFQNNGVVDDSQLPKDRFSAERLKGVDSTLKIQPAKLEDSAVYLCASSSIAGAPPDTQYFGPGTRLTVL.

This clonotype was observed a handful of times. V is TRBV19 and J is TRBJ2-7; no definite D call. V lost 4 bases to trimming and J lost 3 bases, with 13 bases between them. CDR3 length: 14 residues. The germline V gene encodes CDR1 LNHDA and CDR2 SQIVND (reference sequence). CDR3 coding DNA: TGTGCCAGTAGTACCCCCCACAGATACTACGAGCAGTACTTC. Amino acids: CASSTPHRYYEQYF.

As to this clonotype: Compared with germline, one end of the junction differs, possibly owing to a read error. This chain joins TRBV6-1 and TRBJ2-3; D is undetermined. Germline CDR1 is MNHNS and CDR2 is SASEGT. This CDR3 is built from 13 residues. As DNA, the CDR3 is TGTGCCAACAGTGAATGGTTCCCAGATACGCAGTATTTT. It is translated as CANSEWFPDTQYF.

This clonotype was detected once. The chain recombines TRBV12-3 or TRBV12-4 with TRBJ2-2, with 7 bases lining up with TRBD2. CDR3 size: 18 residues. V was clipped by 5 bases and J by 2 bases; unmatched bases: 14. The CDR3 protein is CASSPGEPGLINTGELFF. The CDR3 DNA sequence: TGTGCCAGCAGTCCCGGAGAACCGGGACTAATAAACACCGGGGAGCTGTTTTTT.

To note about this clonotype: This could be a read error, since a much larger clone is one nucleotide away. V usage is TRBV5-5 and J usage is TRBJ2-1, with D perhaps TRBD1 or TRBD2 (5 bases each). V was clipped by 5 bases and J by 13 bases, with 22 bases between them. The CDR3 sequence is 14 residues long. CDR1 is SGHKS, CDR2 YYEKEE, per germline (reference sequence). CDR3 amino acids: CASSSGAVKETQFF. CDR3 bases: TGTGCCAGCAGTTCCGGGGCAGTCAAAGAGACCCAGTTCTTC.

This clonotype occurred many times. V gene TRBV30 combines with J gene TRBJ1-1; TRBD1 agrees at 11 bases. The CDR3 runs to 14 residues. Per the germline V gene, CDR1 is GTSNPN and CDR2 is SVGIG (reference sequence). V was clipped by 4 bases and J by 5 bases; unmatched bases: 6. CDR3 protein: CAWNGQGARTEAFF. DNA for the CDR3: TGTGCCTGGAACGGACAGGGGGCTCGGACTGAAGCTTTCTTT.

This rearrangement joins TRBV13 to TRBJ2-5; 7 bases map to TRBD2. V gave up 4 bases and J gave up 5 bases; unmatched junction bases: 19. The V gene's germline CDR1 is PRHDT and CDR2 FYEKMQ (reference sequence). This CDR3 has 18 residues. This chain's CDR3 is CASSSRLSGANPSETQYF. The CDR3 DNA sequence: TGTGCCAGCAGCTCACGTTTGAGCGGGGCGAACCCCAGCGAGACCCAGTACTTC.

In its sample, this clonotype was seen many times. The J gene is TRBJ2-3, the V gene TRBV12-3 or TRBV12-4; D gene ambiguous. This CDR3 comprises 12 residues. V gave up 5 bases and J gave up 4 bases, with 7 bases separating them. DNA for the CDR3: TGTGCCAGCAGTGGCAGCTCAGATACGCAGTATTTT. The encoded protein is CASSGSSDTQYF.

This clonotype was picked up many times. This rearrangement joins TRBV20-1 to TRBJ1-5; weak D call: TRBD1 (5 bases). This CDR3 has 15 residues. Trimming stripped 0 bases from V and 3 bases from J, with 12 bases between. Looked up from germline, CDR1 is DFQATT and CDR2 is SNEGSKA (reference sequence). The CDR3 nucleotides read TGCAGTGCTAGAGACCGGGGGACCCTCAATCAGCCCCAGCATTTT. This translates into CSARDRGTLNQPQHF.

Many counts were recorded for this clonotype. V gene TRBV27 combines with J gene TRBJ2-1; 12 nucleotides line up with TRBD2. This CDR3 is 17 amino acids long. The germline V gene encodes CDR1 MNHEY and CDR2 SMNVEV (reference sequence). V lost 7 bases to trimming and J lost 0 bases; unmatched junction nucleotides: 7. The CDR3 nucleotides read TGTGCCAGCACCCCTCTGACTAGCGGGAGCTCCTACAATGAGCAGTTCTTC. Encoded protein: CASTPLTSGSSYNEQFF.

The chain joins TRBV24-1 to TRBJ2-1; a weak D match, TRBD2 (6 bases). The CDR3 loop spans 18 amino acids. Trimming removed 4 bases at V and 4 bases at J, with 22 bases between. Per germline, CDR1 KGHDR and CDR2 SFDVKD. The DNA for the CDR3 is TGTGCCACCAGTGACCTCGGGACTTCCCCCGCTTTGTACAATGAGCAGTTCTTC. It codes for CATSDLGTSPALYNEQFF.

The chain links TRBV6-1 to TRBJ1-5, with D hard to call. The germline V and J ends were trimmed by 8 bases and 2 bases, with 10 bases remaining between them. Germline V gives CDR1 MNHNS, CDR2 SASEGT. CDR3 length equals 13 residues. The CDR3 is CASQDPGNQPQHF. CDR3 in DNA: TGTGCCAGCCAGGACCCCGGCAATCAGCCCCAGCATTTT.

This clonotype was recorded many times. The V gene is TRBV7-9, the J gene TRBJ2-7; D is unclear. Trimming took off 7 bases at V and 0 bases at J, with 10 bases between the two ends. The CDR3 extends over 13 amino acids. Germline CDR1 and CDR2: SEHNR and FQNEAQ (reference sequence). Here the CDR3 reads CASNEHNSYEQYF. The CDR3 DNA sequence: TGTGCCAGCAATGAGCACAACTCCTACGAGCAGTACTTC.

This clonotype appeared many times. The rearrangement joins TRBV11-2 to TRBJ2-1; TRBD1 matches at 7 bases. This CDR3 has 16 amino acids. V lost 5 bases and J lost 9; bases outside the gene matches: 16. Per the germline V gene, CDR1 is SGHAT and CDR2 is FQNNGV. The DNA of the CDR3 is TGTGCCAGCAGCCACCCTCCGAAGGACAGGACTTCTGAGCAGTTCTTC. Translated: CASSHPPKDRTSEQFF. The complete variable domain, with remaining parts taken from reference TRBV11-2 and TRBJ2-1, reads EAGVAQSPRYKIIEKRQSVAFWCNPISGHATLYWYQQILGQGPKLLIQFQNNGVVDDSQLPKDRFSAERLKGVDSTLKIQPAKLEDSAVYLCASSHPPKDRTSEQFFGPGTRLTVL.

The chain joins TRBV7-2 to TRBJ1-4, with D uncertain. This CDR3 is built from 13 residues. Germline CDR1 is SGHTA and CDR2 is FQGNSA. Trimming removed 6 bases at V and 6 bases at J, with 11 bases between. The CDR3 spells CASRSNLHEKLFF. CDR3 coding DNA: TGTGCCAGCAGGAGTAATTTGCATGAAAAACTGTTTTTT.

This clonotype was detected ten times or more. The V call is TRBV20-1, the J call TRBJ2-3; TRBD2 matches 13 bases. V lost 1 base to trimming and J lost 7 bases; unmatched junction nucleotides: 2. Germline assignment: CDR1 DFQATT and CDR2 SNEGSKA (reference sequence). CDR3 length equals 14 residues. CDR3 sequence reads: CSARVTSGRYTQYF. The CDR3 nucleotides are TGCAGTGCTAGAGTGACTAGCGGGAGGTATACGCAGTATTTT.

Many counts were recorded for this clonotype. J is TRBJ2-3 and V is TRBV6-2 or TRBV6-3; 8 bases line up with TRBD2. There are 19 residues in the CDR3. Germline V lookup: CDR1 MNHEY, CDR2 SVGEGT. The J segment lost 6 bases and the V segment lost 0 bases, leaving 17 bases of the junction unmatched. The CDR3 region has the DNA TGTGCCAGCAGTTACTCGAAAGCCCCCACAAGCGGGGGATCCGATACGCAGTATTTT. This gives the protein CASSYSKAPTSGGSDTQYF.

This clonotype was detected ten times or more. The V gene is TRBV10-2, the J gene TRBJ2-3; D is unresolved. The CDR3 is 11 amino acids. The germline CDR1 and CDR2 sequences are WSHSY and SAAADI. V was shortened by 3 bases and J by 6 bases, with 4 bases between the two germline ends. The CDR3 sequence: CASSEVDTQYF. The DNA for the CDR3 is TGCGCCAGCAGTGAAGTCGATACGCAGTATTTT.

This clonotype was seen more than once but under ten times. The CDR3 DNA sequence: TGTGCCAGCAGTGAAGGGGTCGGCGGATATAGCAATCAGCCCCAGCATTTT. It yields the protein CASSEGVGGYSNQPQHF. The rearrangement joins TRBV6-1 to TRBJ1-5; unclear D gene. Germline assignment: CDR1 MNHNS and CDR2 SASEGT. Trimming cost V 1 base and J 0 bases, with 13 bases left between them. The CDR3 sequence is 17 residues long.

This clonotype was seen repeatedly, ten times or more. The V call is TRBV24-1, the J call TRBJ2-6; 8 bases align to TRBD2. There are 17 residues in the CDR3. Germline V lookup: CDR1 KGHDR, CDR2 SFDVKD. With V trimmed by 7 bases and J by 1 base, 8 bases remained unmatched. The CDR3 loop is CATSSAGAGSGANVLTF. Here the CDR3 DNA reads TGTGCCACCAGCTCAGCGGGAGCGGGATCTGGGGCCAACGTCCTGACTTTC.

This clonotype was observed at least ten times. The chain joins TRBV20-1 to TRBJ2-1; the D call may be TRBD1 or TRBD2 (6 bases each). The V and J ends lost 2 bases and 0 bases respectively, with 14 bases between them. The CDR3 covers 16 residues. Germline loops: CDR1 DFQATT, CDR2 SNEGSKA (reference sequence). In DNA, the CDR3 is TGCAGTGCTAGAAGGGGGGCGGGGAGCTCCTACAATGAGCAGTTCTTC. This sequence encodes CSARRGAGSSYNEQFF.

This clonotype was recorded many times. The rearrangement joins TRBV28 to TRBJ2-1; D is undetermined. The ends were cut back, 6 bases at V and 0 bases at J, with 9 bases in the middle. This CDR3 region has 14 residues. Germline V gene lookup returns CDR1 MDHEN and CDR2 SYDVKM. In nucleotides, the CDR3 is TGTGCCAGCAGCCCGAGCTTCTCCTACAATGAGCAGTTCTTC. This translates into CASSPSFSYNEQFF.